These 19 T cell receptor beta chains were sequenced from one sample in a study of T cell clonality in common variable immunodeficiency. Produced via immunoSEQ multiplex PCR; TCRdb's table is partial and in-frame only. The specimen gives some 42,000 clones without singletons; the ten biggest hold under 1.5%. The sequencing input was peripheral blood mononuclear cells. These TCRs come from a person aged 18-69 years in good health.

This clone was found many times. The read stops 3 residues short of the end of the CDR3; the missing end is completed from the germline J gene. The sample has other DNA sequences that encode this CDR3 too. This chain links TRBV14 with TRBJ2-1; no reliable D call. In germline, CDR1 is SGHDN, CDR2 FVKESK. V was pared by 1 base and J by 7 bases, with 8 bases between. The CDR3 is made up of 13 amino acids. CDR3 bases read: TGTGCCAGCAGCCAAGTCCTAGGAAATGAG. Amino acid sequence: CASSQVLGNE. The whole CDR3 protein reads CASSQVLGNEQFF.

This clone was detected ten times or more. The read falls 3 residues short of the CDR3 end, and the missing part is taken from the germline J gene. This chain uses TRBV5-1 with TRBJ1-6; 9 bases fit TRBD1. Germline lookup yields CDR1 SGHRS and CDR2 YFSETQ. The CDR3 consists of 15 residues. V dropped 0 bases and J dropped 8; count of bases not matched to a gene: 3. CDR3 sequence reads: CASSLAGDRDSPLHF. The CDR3 bases that were read are TGCGCCAGCAGCTTGGCCGGGGACAGGGATTCACCC.

This clone was recorded at least ten times. The read ends 3 residues shy of where the CDR3 ends; the end is completed using the germline J gene. The chain employs TRBV20-1 and TRBJ1-2, with 9 bases identical to TRBD1. Germline loops: CDR1 DFQATT, CDR2 SNEGSKA (reference sequence). CDR3 size: 15 residues. V trimming: 3 bases; J trimming: 7 bases; junction bases outside the gene matches: 12. The DNA read from the CDR3 is TGCAGTGCTAGCGCCCCCGGGACAGGGTACGCTGGC. Protein sequence: CSASAPGTGYAG. The full CDR3 protein reads CSASAPGTGYAGYTF.

This clone has at least ten counts. The read terminates 3 residues ahead of where the CDR3 ends, so the germline J gene completes it. The chain carries TRBV7-9 and TRBJ2-3; 9 bases fit TRBD2. Germline V lookup: CDR1 SEHNR, CDR2 FQNEAQ (reference sequence). The CDR3 has 14 amino acids. After removal of 7 bases from V and 3 bases from J, the junction contained 5 bases not matched to a gene. The CDR3 loop is CASMDSGRTDTQYF. The covered CDR3 bases are TGTGCCAGCATGGATAGCGGGAGAACAGATACG.

Ten or more counts support this clone. The read terminates 3 residues before the CDR3 end, so the remaining end is supplied by the germline J gene. V gene TRBV2 combines with J gene TRBJ2-1; 8 nucleotides agree with TRBD1. Unmatched junction bases numbered 3, after V lost 8 bases and J lost 9 bases. CDR3 size: 11 residues. Germline V CDR1 and CDR2: SNHLY, FYNNEI. The CDR3 region is CASSTGGEQFF. The sequenced part of the CDR3 DNA is TGTGCCAGCTCAACAGGGGGTGAG. Full variable domain (missing parts from reference TRBV2 and TRBJ2-1): EPEVTQTPSHQVTQMGQEVILRCVPISNHLYFYWYRQILGQKVEFLVSFYNNEISEKSEIFDDQFSVERPDGSNFTLKIRSTKLEDSAMYFCASSTGGEQFFGPGTRLTVL.

Many counts were recorded for this clone. At one end the junction does not follow the germline gene, possibly because of a read error. The sequence runs out 3 residues before the end of the CDR3; the remainder is reconstructed from the germline J gene. The chain uses TRBV10-3 and TRBJ1-4; 10 bases match TRBD1. The CDR3 spans 14 residues. The germline V gene encodes CDR1 ENHRY and CDR2 SYGVKD. Incomplete CDR3 DNA: TGTGCCGTCAGCCCCGGGACAGGGGATGAAAAA. Its protein is CAVSPGTGDEK. The full CDR3 sequence reads CAVSPGTGDEKLFF.

This clone was observed a handful of times. The CDR3 end is not reached by the read, which stops 3 residues before it; the germline J gene fills it in. This chain connects TRBV19 to TRBJ1-2, with no clear D. CDR1 is LNHDA, CDR2 SQIVND, per germline (reference sequence). The CDR3 contains 15 residues. The DNA read from the CDR3 is TGTGCCAGTAGTGAGGCTAGCGGGAGAACAGATACC. Protein: CASSEASGRTDT. In full, the CDR3 reads CASSEASGRTDTYTF.

This clone was picked up many times. The read comes to an end 3 residues before the CDR3 does, leaving the germline J gene to fill in the end. The chain recombines TRBV11-3 with TRBJ2-5; 7 bases agree with TRBD2. CDR1 and CDR2 from the germline V gene are SGHNT and YENEEA. The CDR3 has 15 residues. V gave up 3 bases and J gave up 3 bases; unmatched junction bases: 7. The CDR3 spells CASSFGTTTEETQYF. CDR3 DNA (partial): TGTGCCAGCAGCTTTGGGACTACCACCGAAGAGACC.

The sample holds many counts of this clone. The read comes to an end 3 residues before the CDR3 does, leaving the germline J gene to fill in the end. This sequence joins TRBV23-1 and TRBJ2-7, with D possibly called TRBD1 or TRBD2 (5 bases each). TRBV23-1 is known as an ORF, though its function is uncertain. Trimming stripped 10 bases from V and 6 bases from J, with 19 bases between. The length of the CDR3 is 13 residues. The CDR3: CAIDEGFSLEQYF. CDR3 DNA, as far as it was read: TGCGCCATCGATGAGGGGTTTTCTCTCGAG.

This clone has a count of ten or more. The read comes to an end 3 residues before the CDR3 does, leaving the germline J gene to fill in the end. The rearrangement uses TRBV20-1 and TRBJ2-7, with D perhaps matching TRBD2 (6 bases). This CDR3 comprises 16 residues. Germline assignment: CDR1 DFQATT and CDR2 SNEGSKA (reference sequence). V lost 7 bases and J 3 bases, leaving 25 bases between the germline ends. The CDR3 loop reads CSEWPGEASDNYEQYF. The CDR3 DNA, read in part, is TGCAGTGAATGGCCTGGCGAGGCTAGCGACAACTACGAG.

This clone was seen many times. From the germline J gene comes the end of the CDR3, since the read stops 3 residues before it. J is TRBJ2-7 and V is TRBV4-1; the D gene is possibly TRBD2 (5 bases). The germline CDR1 and CDR2 sequences are MGHRA and YSYEKL. The V end lost 4 bases, the J end lost 0 bases, and 13 bases lay between the germline ends. This CDR3 is built from 15 residues. The part of the CDR3 DNA that was read is TGCGCCAGCAGCCTCATGCGGGCCCCCTCCTACGAG. Its translation is CASSLMRAPSYE. The entire CDR3 sequence reads CASSLMRAPSYEQYF.

Comment on this clone: The read terminates 3 residues before the CDR3 end, so the remaining end is supplied by the germline J gene. The gene calls are TRBV7-8 and TRBJ2-2; tentative D call: TRBD1 (5 bases). The CDR3 is 15 residues long. Germline V gene sequence: CDR1 SGHVS, CDR2 FQNEAQ. Partial CDR3 DNA: TGTGCCAGCAGCTTAGCGGGGCTATTTAATGAAAAG. It specifies CASSLAGLFNEK. The CDR3 in its entirety is CASSLAGLFNEKLFF.

This clone appeared many times. The germline gene is not matched at one end of the junction; a read error may be the cause. Read data end 3 residues before the CDR3 end; the end is taken from the germline J gene. J is TRBJ2-5 and V is TRBV7-7; 10 nucleotides agree with TRBD1. The CDR3 loop spans 15 amino acids. Per the germline V gene, CDR1 is SSHAT and CDR2 is FNYEAQ (reference sequence). This chain's CDR3 is CASSAAGTGDETQYF. Partial CDR3 DNA: TGTGCTAGCAGCGCTGCCGGGACAGGGGATGAGACC.

Notes on this clone: The read terminates 3 residues before the CDR3 end, so the remaining end is supplied by the germline J gene. The J gene is TRBJ1-3, the V gene TRBV30; no definite D call. The V gene's germline CDR1 is GTSNPN and CDR2 SVGIG (reference sequence). The CDR3 has 12 residues. V was trimmed by 4 bases and J by 2 bases, leaving 6 bases between them. The part of the CDR3 DNA that was read is TGTGCCTGGATGTCCGCTGGAAACACC. This translates into CAWMSAGNT. The complete CDR3 sequence is CAWMSAGNTIYF.

This clone has a count of ten or more. The read falls 3 residues short of the CDR3 end, and the missing part is taken from the germline J gene. The V and J genes are TRBV20-1 and TRBJ1-2, with TRBD1 matching over 9 bases. Germline CDR1 DFQATT, CDR2 SNEGSKA (reference sequence). This CDR3 comprises 16 residues. V dropped 6 bases and J dropped 6; count of bases not matched to a gene: 17. Here the CDR3 reads CSAPESPGQGSNGYTF. The DNA read from the CDR3 is TGCAGTGCCCCAGAAAGCCCGGGACAGGGAAGTAATGGC.

This clone was seen many times. The read halts 3 residues ahead of the CDR3 end, with the missing end drawn from the germline J gene. The chain links TRBV20-1 to TRBJ2-3; TRBD2 agrees at 7 bases. CDR3 length: 13 amino acids. Per the germline V gene, CDR1 is DFQATT and CDR2 is SNEGSKA (reference sequence). After removal of 4 bases from V and 5 bases from J, the junction contained 6 bases not matched to a gene. The sequenced part of the CDR3 DNA is TGCAGTGCTATCGCTAGCGGTCGAGATACG. Residues: CSAIASGRDT. Given in full, the CDR3 is CSAIASGRDTQYF.

This clone was detected many times. The read gets to within 3 residues of the CDR3 end, and the germline J gene fills in the rest. V usage is TRBV6-2 or TRBV6-3 and J usage is TRBJ2-5; 12 bases map to TRBD2. V was clipped by 4 bases and J by 4 bases; unmatched bases: 7. The CDR3 has 16 residues. In germline, CDR1 is MNHEY, CDR2 SVGEGT. The sequenced CDR3 bases are TGTGCCAGCAGTTCGACTAGCGGGAGAGTCGGAGAGACC. It is translated as CASSSTSGRVGET. The whole CDR3 region reads CASSSTSGRVGETQYF.

This clone was picked up many times. The read ends 3 residues before the CDR3 terminus; that terminus is restored from the germline J gene. The V gene is TRBV19, the J gene TRBJ2-3, with TRBD2 identical over 8 bases. V was pared by 9 bases and J by 6 bases, with 8 bases of the junction left unmatched. The CDR3 is 13 amino acids. Per the germline V gene, CDR1 is LNHDA and CDR2 is SQIVND (reference sequence). CDR3 amino acids: CASQAGVIDTQYF. The part of the CDR3 DNA that was read is TGTGCCAGCCAAGCGGGAGTAATCGATACG.

This clone was picked up a small number of times. The read halts 3 residues ahead of the CDR3 end, with the missing end drawn from the germline J gene. This sequence joins TRBV19 and TRBJ2-3; a possible D gene is TRBD1 (6 bases). Germline values: CDR1 LNHDA, CDR2 SQIVND (reference sequence). This CDR3 has 12 amino acids. Here the CDR3 reads CASSDTGQPQYF. Partial CDR3 DNA: TGTGCCAGTAGCGATACAGGGCAGCCG. The complete variable domain, with remaining parts taken from reference TRBV19 and TRBJ2-3, reads DGGITQSPKYLFRKEGQNVTLSCEQNLNHDAMYWYRQDPGQGLRLIYYSQIVNDFQKGDIAEGYSVSREKKESFPLTVTSAQKNPTAFYLCASSDTGQPQYFGPGTRLTVL.